A single sample gave rise to the 32 T cell receptor beta chains below, sequenced in a study of blood T cell repertoires in COVID-19. Sequencing used immunoSEQ multiplex PCR; TCRdb keeps in-frame clones, though not all of them. The data contain about 200,000 clones, 86% of them singletons. The sequencing input was PBMCs or T cells enriched from blood (not recorded which). The receptors were gathered from a middle-aged man with acute COVID-19.

This clone was picked up a small number of times. The chain joins TRBV7-3 to TRBJ2-3, with D unclear. The CDR3 totals 13 residues. The germline CDR1 and CDR2 sequences are SGHTA and FQGTGA. V was clipped by 5 bases and J by 0 bases, with 6 bases between them. The DNA for the CDR3 is TGTGCCAGCAGCACATCTAGCACAGATACGCAGTATTTT. It encodes CASSTSSTDTQYF.

The chain couples TRBV30 to TRBJ1-1; no definite D call. V gave up 7 bases and J gave up 1 base, with 13 bases separating them. Germline-derived CDR1 and CDR2 are GTSNPN and SVGIG (reference sequence). CDR3 length equals 13 residues. CDR3 region: CASRRSGNTEAFF. The CDR3 nucleotides read TGTGCCTCCCGTAGAAGTGGGAACACTGAAGCTTTCTTT.

The chain employs TRBV14 and TRBJ2-1, with D possibly being TRBD2 (6 bases). CDR3 length: 15 amino acids. Trimming took 0 bases from V and 9 from J, leaving 15 bases between them. Per the germline V gene, CDR1 is SGHDN and CDR2 is FVKESK. In DNA form, the CDR3 reads TGTGCCAGCAGCCAAGATCGGAGTCGGGGGACTGAGCAGTTCTTC. Translated: CASSQDRSRGTEQFF.

A single count supports this clone. This chain joins TRBV7-9 and TRBJ2-1; D might be TRBD1 (6 bases). The CDR3 totals 13 residues. V lost 5 bases and J 5 bases, leaving 10 bases between the germline ends. Looked up from germline, CDR1 is SEHNR and CDR2 is FQNEAQ (reference sequence). In DNA, the CDR3 is TGTGCCAGCAGCGGTTGGGGGCACAATGAGCAGTTCTTC. Translated: CASSGWGHNEQFF.

The chain is built from TRBV6-5 and TRBJ2-1, with D hard to call. Germline CDR1 MNHEY, CDR2 SVGAGI. There are 12 residues in the CDR3. V was shortened by 7 bases and J by 0 bases, with 4 bases between the two germline ends. The chain's CDR3 is CASKLSYNEQFF. The CDR3 nucleotides are TGTGCCAGCAAGCTCTCCTACAATGAGCAGTTCTTC.

This chain joins TRBV28 and TRBJ2-7; D is perhaps TRBD2 (6 bases). Germline CDR1 is MDHEN and CDR2 is SYDVKM. The CDR3 is made up of 13 amino acids. The V end lost 10 bases, the J end lost 3 bases, and 16 bases lay between the germline ends. The CDR3 DNA reads as TGTGCCACCTCGGAGGGGCAGTACTACGAGCAGTACTTC. Its protein product is CATSEGQYYEQYF. The complete variable domain, with remaining parts taken from reference TRBV28 and TRBJ2-7, reads DVKVTQSSRYLVKRTGEKVFLECVQDMDHENMFWYRQDPGLGLRLIYFSYDVKMKEKGDIPEGYSVSREKKERFSLILESASTNQTSMYLCATSEGQYYEQYFGPGTRLTVT.

The chain employs TRBV11-2 and TRBJ2-1; TRBD2 matches 9 bases. Germline V gene sequence: CDR1 SGHAT, CDR2 FQNNGV. J lost 4 bases, V lost 2 bases, and 3 bases had no gene match. The CDR3 length is 15 residues. CDR3 sequence (DNA): TGTGCCAGCAGCTTAACTAGCGGGTTATACAATGAGCAGTTCTTC. Protein product: CASSLTSGLYNEQFF. The full variable domain, its missing parts supplied by reference TRBV11-2 and TRBJ2-1, is EAGVAQSPRYKIIEKRQSVAFWCNPISGHATLYWYQQILGQGPKLLIQFQNNGVVDDSQLPKDRFSAERLKGVDSTLKIQPAKLEDSAVYLCASSLTSGLYNEQFFGPGTRLTVL.

The sample holds a few counts of this clone. The chain's CDR3 is CASSLGQGGYEQYF. CDR3 nucleotide sequence: TGCGCCAGCAGCCTGGGACAGGGAGGCTACGAGCAGTACTTC. The V call is TRBV4-1, the J call TRBJ2-7; 9 nucleotides line up with TRBD1. The CDR3 totals 14 residues. The trim removed 4 bases at V and 3 bases at J, leaving 4 bases unmatched. Germline V gene sequence: CDR1 MGHRA, CDR2 YSYEKL.

The rearrangement links TRBV5-4 to TRBJ1-5, with D unclear. Germline V CDR1 and CDR2: SGHNT, YYREEE (reference sequence). The length of the CDR3 is 13 residues. Trimming left V 0 bases short and J 9 bases short, with 10 bases between. The chain's CDR3 is CASSLDGGRPQHF. The CDR3 nucleotides read TGTGCCAGCAGCTTGGACGGTGGGCGGCCCCAGCATTTT.

In this sample, this clone turned up many times. The rearrangement links TRBV2 to TRBJ2-1; TRBD2 might be the D (5 bases). Trimming pared 1 base from V and 9 bases from J, leaving 13 bases between. CDR3 length: 14 residues. Per germline, CDR1 SNHLY and CDR2 FYNNEI. The CDR3 bases are TGTGCCAGCAGTGAAGTGGGAGATCGCGGTGAGCAGTTCTTC. Its translation is CASSEVGDRGEQFF.

The V call is TRBV19, the J call TRBJ2-7, with 12 bases lining up with TRBD2. This CDR3 contains 14 residues. CDR1 is LNHDA, CDR2 SQIVND, per germline (reference sequence). The V gene end was trimmed by 6 bases and the J gene end by 4 bases; junction bases not matched to a gene: 4. The CDR3, as DNA: TGTGCCAGTAGGCGGACTAGCGGGATATACGAGCAGTACTTC. Protein sequence: CASRRTSGIYEQYF.

The gene calls are TRBV27 and TRBJ1-2, with D possibly TRBD1 on 5 matching bases. V lost 4 bases and J 4 bases, leaving 16 bases between the germline ends. The CDR3 consists of 15 residues. The germline gives CDR1 MNHEY, CDR2 SMNVEV (reference sequence). The CDR3 is CASSSSGKGSYGYTF. CDR3 coding DNA: TGTGCCAGCAGTTCCTCAGGGAAAGGAAGCTATGGCTACACCTTC.

The chain has TRBV7-2 and TRBJ2-4; a weak D match, TRBD2 (8 bases). The ends were cut back, 5 bases at V and 9 bases at J, with 17 bases in the middle. From germline, CDR1 is SGHTA and CDR2 FQGNSA. This CDR3 region has 14 residues. CDR3 nucleotide sequence: TGTGCCAGCAGCCGGGGACTAGGGGGCTCCATTCAGTACTTC. It is translated as CASSRGLGGSIQYF. Full variable domain (outside the CDR3, taken from reference TRBV7-2 and TRBJ2-4): GAGVSQSPSNKVTEKGKDVELRCDPISGHTALYWYRQSLGQGLEFLIYFQGNSAPDKSGLPSDRFSAERTGGSVSTLTIQRTQQEDSAVYLCASSRGLGGSIQYFGAGTRLSVL.

The V and J genes are TRBV27 and TRBJ1-4, with 9 bases aligning to TRBD1. V shed 2 bases, J shed 7 bases, and the junction held 14 bases outside the gene matches. Germline values: CDR1 MNHEY, CDR2 SMNVEV (reference sequence). The CDR3 length is 18 residues. CDR3 in DNA: TGTGCCAGCAGTTTAGGGGGGACTCGGGACAGGGTTTTTGAAAAACTGTTTTTT. Translating gives CASSLGGTRDRVFEKLFF. Looking up the rest from reference TRBV27 and TRBJ1-4 gives the full variable domain: EAQVTQNPRYLITVTGKKLTVTCSQNMNHEYMSWYRQDPGLGLRQIYYSMNVEVTDKGDVPEGYKVSRKEKRNFPLILESPSPNQTSLYFCASSLGGTRDRVFEKLFFGSGTQLSVL.

The chain links TRBV5-1 to TRBJ2-3; 13 nucleotides align to TRBD2. V shed 3 bases and J 1 base; nucleotides not matched to a gene: 2. In germline, CDR1 is SGHRS, CDR2 YFSETQ. CDR3 length: 16 amino acids. Here the CDR3 reads CASSWGTSGGTDTQYF. CDR3 DNA sequence: TGCGCCAGCAGCTGGGGGACTAGCGGGGGCACAGATACGCAGTATTTT.

The chain employs TRBV12-3 or TRBV12-4 and TRBJ2-5, with 8 bases that match TRBD2. The CDR3 has 11 residues. The ends lost 5 bases at V and 9 bases at J; junction bases unmatched: 2. The CDR3 DNA sequence: TGTGCCAGCAGTCCCGGGGGGGCCCAGTACTTC. It translates to CASSPGGAQYF.

This clone was picked up one time. J is TRBJ1-1 and V is TRBV28, with TRBD1 matching 8 bases. The CDR3 consists of 14 residues. The germline gives CDR1 MDHEN, CDR2 SYDVKM. The trim removed 8 bases at V and 2 bases at J, leaving 7 bases unmatched. Here the CDR3 reads CASGRTGLNTEAFF. The DNA for the CDR3 is TGTGCCAGCGGAAGGACAGGGCTTAACACTGAAGCTTTCTTT.

The CDR3, as DNA: TGTGCCAGCAGCCTGGGACTAGCGGGAGTGTCCGAGCAGTACTTC. Its translation: CASSLGLAGVSEQYF. This chain links TRBV27 with TRBJ2-7; 14 bases agree with TRBD2. V lost 6 bases to trimming and J lost 6 bases; unmatched junction nucleotides: 7. CDR1 MNHEY and CDR2 SMNVEV come from the germline V gene (reference sequence). This CDR3 comprises 15 residues.

The chain carries TRBV19 and TRBJ2-5, with D possibly being TRBD1 (6 bases). CDR1 LNHDA and CDR2 SQIVND come from the germline V gene (reference sequence). The CDR3 contains 17 residues. V gave up 5 bases and J gave up 5 bases, with 24 bases separating them. This chain's CDR3 is CASSFRDKSLVMETQYF. The CDR3 bases are TGTGCCAGTAGTTTCCGGGACAAATCTCTGGTGATGGAGACCCAGTACTTC.

In its sample, this clone was seen a few times. The gene calls are TRBV4-2 and TRBJ2-7, with TRBD1 as a possible D gene (6 bases). The CDR3 extends over 17 amino acids. Trimming removed 1 base from V and 6 bases from J, with 22 bases in between. Germline V lookup: CDR1 LGHNA, CDR2 YNFKEQ. The CDR3 region has the DNA TGTGCCAGCAGCCAAGCCGCCCGGACAGTCCAGCTTCCCGAGCAGTACTTC. It is translated as CASSQAARTVQLPEQYF.

This clone was observed once. J is TRBJ1-2 and V is TRBV24-1; tentatively, D is TRBD1 (5 bases). Germline CDR1 reads KGHDR; CDR2 reads SFDVKD. CDR3 length equals 12 residues. Trimming removed 7 bases at V and 4 bases at J, with 9 bases between. The CDR3 loop reads CATSWGGYGYTF. In DNA, the CDR3 is TGTGCCACCAGCTGGGGGGGCTATGGCTACACCTTC.

The chain links TRBV29-1 to TRBJ1-1; 9 bases map to TRBD1. The length of the CDR3 is 15 residues. V dropped 7 bases and J dropped 1; count of bases not matched to a gene: 10. Germline CDR1 is SQVTM and CDR2 is ANQGSEA. The CDR3 here is CSAGIDRGANTEAFF. The CDR3 coding sequence is TGCAGCGCTGGGATAGACAGGGGGGCGAACACTGAAGCTTTCTTT.

The chain carries TRBV7-9 and TRBJ1-4, with 8 bases that match TRBD1. The J segment lost 6 bases and the V segment lost 5 bases, leaving 8 bases of the junction unmatched. Looked up from germline, CDR1 is SEHNR and CDR2 is FQNEAQ (reference sequence). This CDR3 contains 15 residues. CDR3 bases: TGTGCCAGCAGCCCGGCGGGGACAGGACATGAAAAACTGTTTTTT. It encodes CASSPAGTGHEKLFF.

The chain employs TRBV5-1 and TRBJ2-7, with TRBD2 matching over 13 bases. Germline CDR1 and CDR2: SGHRS and YFSETQ. This CDR3 has 20 residues. Unmatched junction bases numbered 20, after V lost 4 bases and J lost 4 bases. The CDR3 bases are TGCGCCAGCAGCCCGACTCGACGGTTGGGACTAGCGGGAAGGGGATACGAGCAGTACTTC. It specifies CASSPTRRLGLAGRGYEQYF.

V and J are TRBV7-9 and TRBJ2-3; possible D gene TRBD1, 5 bases. Trimming took off 6 bases at V and 1 base at J, with 14 bases between the two ends. The CDR3 is made up of 15 amino acids. Per the germline V gene, CDR1 is SEHNR and CDR2 is FQNEAQ (reference sequence). The CDR3 loop is CASSLTVPRTDTQYF. The CDR3 region has the DNA TGTGCCAGCAGTCTGACAGTCCCCCGCACAGATACGCAGTATTTT. Together with reference TRBV7-9 and TRBJ2-3, the CDR3 gives the full variable domain: DTGVSQNPRHKITKRGQNVTFRCDPISEHNRLYWYRQTLGQGPEFLTYFQNEAQLEKSRLLSDRFSAERPKGSFSTLEIQRTEQGDSAMYLCASSLTVPRTDTQYFGPGTRLTVL.

The chain combines TRBV19 with TRBJ1-1; maybe TRBD1 (6 bases). Germline CDR1 reads LNHDA; CDR2 reads SQIVND (reference sequence). Trimming shortened V by 6 bases and J by 6 bases, and 20 bases separated the two germline ends. CDR3 length equals 15 residues. The CDR3 region has the DNA TGTGCCAGTAGGTCCACAGGGTTGAATAGGGCTGAAGCTTTCTTT. Amino acid sequence: CASRSTGLNRAEAFF.

This chain links TRBV6-5 with TRBJ2-5; possible D gene TRBD2, 5 bases. The CDR3 totals 15 residues. The V and J ends lost 0 bases and 2 bases respectively, with 10 bases between them. Germline loops: CDR1 MNHEY, CDR2 SVGAGI. The CDR3 sequence: CASSYSTGGQETQYF. The CDR3 DNA reads as TGTGCCAGCAGTTACTCGACGGGCGGGCAAGAGACCCAGTACTTC.

The chain is built from TRBV19 and TRBJ2-7, with TRBD2 identical over 10 bases. CDR3 length: 15 residues. V trimming: 5 bases; J trimming: 6 bases; junction bases outside the gene matches: 10. Germline CDR1 and CDR2: LNHDA and SQIVND (reference sequence). CDR3 sequence: CASSPSGRGRSEQYF. CDR3 DNA sequence: TGTGCCAGTAGTCCTAGCGGGAGAGGTAGGAGCGAGCAGTACTTC.

This clone was recorded once. The V and J genes are TRBV3-1 (or the pseudogene TRBV3-2) and TRBJ2-7; D call uncertain. The V gene lost 0 bases and the J gene lost 4 bases, with 4 bases spanning the gap. This CDR3 is 12 amino acids long. The germline V gene encodes CDR1 LGHDT and CDR2 YNNKEL (reference sequence). CDR3 sequence (DNA): TGTGCCAGCAGCCAAGAGCAGTACGAGCAGTACTTC. Amino acids: CASSQEQYEQYF.

The chain carries TRBV7-6 and TRBJ2-2, with 9 bases identical to TRBD1. After removal of 0 bases from V and 3 bases from J, the junction contained 2 bases not matched to a gene. The CDR3 is 16 residues long. Germline lookup yields CDR1 SGHVS and CDR2 FNYEAQ. CDR3 protein: CASSLAGQGYTGELFF. CDR3 nucleotides: TGTGCCAGCAGCTTAGCGGGACAGGGCTACACCGGGGAGCTGTTTTTT.

This chain links TRBV28 with TRBJ2-3; TRBD1 might be the D (5 bases). From germline, CDR1 is MDHEN and CDR2 SYDVKM. Trimming pared 3 bases from V and 1 base from J, leaving 14 bases between. This CDR3 is built from 16 residues. The CDR3 DNA follows: TGTGCCAGCAGTTTGGCCCAGGGATGGGGCACAGATACGCAGTATTTT. Residues: CASSLAQGWGTDTQYF.

The rearrangement links TRBV7-2 to TRBJ1-1, with a weak D call TRBD1 (6 bases). The V gene's germline CDR1 is SGHTA and CDR2 FQGNSA. The ends were cut back, 3 bases at V and 8 bases at J, with 10 bases in the middle. This CDR3 contains 12 residues. This chain's CDR3 is CASSFRGGEAFF. The CDR3 nucleotides are TGTGCCAGCAGCTTCAGGGGTGGAGAAGCTTTCTTT.